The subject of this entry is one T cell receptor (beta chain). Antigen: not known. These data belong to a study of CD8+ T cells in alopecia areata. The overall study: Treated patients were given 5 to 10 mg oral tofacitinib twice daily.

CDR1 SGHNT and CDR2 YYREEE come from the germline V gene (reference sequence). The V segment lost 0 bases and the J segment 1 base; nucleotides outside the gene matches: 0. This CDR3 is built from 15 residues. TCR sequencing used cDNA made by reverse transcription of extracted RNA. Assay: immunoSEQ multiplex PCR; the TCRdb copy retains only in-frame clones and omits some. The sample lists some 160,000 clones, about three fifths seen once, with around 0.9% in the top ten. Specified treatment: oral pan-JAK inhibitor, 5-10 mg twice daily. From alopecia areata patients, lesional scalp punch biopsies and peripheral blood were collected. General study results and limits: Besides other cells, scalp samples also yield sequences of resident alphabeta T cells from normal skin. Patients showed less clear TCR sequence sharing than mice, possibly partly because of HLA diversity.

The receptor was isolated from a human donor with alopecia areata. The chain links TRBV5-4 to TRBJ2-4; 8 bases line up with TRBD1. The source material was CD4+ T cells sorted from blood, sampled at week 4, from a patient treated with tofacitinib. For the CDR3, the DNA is TGTGCCAGCAGCTTGGGGACAGGGGCCAAAAACATTCAGTACTTC. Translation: CASSLGTGAKNIQYF.